The 14 T cell receptor beta chains presented below share a single source sample, sequenced in a study of blood T cell repertoires in COVID-19. Profiling relied on immunoSEQ multiplex PCR, and the TCRdb table lists in-frame clones only, not all of them. The table records about 55,000 clones, approximately 82% of them present only once. The sequencing input was peripheral blood. The receptors derive from a human donor in a cohort sampled during active or convalescent COVID-19.

V gene TRBV30 combines with J gene TRBJ2-2, with a possible D match to TRBD2 (7 bases). This CDR3 has 13 amino acids. Germline lookup yields CDR1 GTSNPN and CDR2 SVGIG (reference sequence). Trimming pared 2 bases from V and 8 bases from J, leaving 12 bases between. The chain's CDR3 is CAWSPSGTGELFF. CDR3 coding DNA: TGTGCCTGGAGTCCAAGCGGGACAGGGGAGCTGTTTTTT. The whole variable domain, remainder taken from reference TRBV30 and TRBJ2-2, is SQTIHQWPATLVQPVGSPLSLECTVEGTSNPNLYWYRQAAGRGLQLLFYSVGIGQISSEVPQNLSASRPQDRQFILSSKKLLLSDSGFYLCAWSPSGTGELFFGEGSRLTVL.

This clone was recorded a few times. V gene TRBV19 combines with J gene TRBJ1-1; D gene ambiguous. The germline gives CDR1 LNHDA, CDR2 SQIVND (reference sequence). Trimming left V 2 bases short and J 4 bases short, with 11 bases between. The CDR3 loop spans 14 amino acids. CDR3 in amino acids: CASSIKAAGTEAFF. The CDR3 DNA is TGTGCCAGTAGTATAAAGGCCGCGGGCACTGAAGCTTTCTTT.

The chain employs TRBV7-6 and TRBJ1-6, with D possibly being TRBD1 (5 bases). Trimming stripped 5 bases from V and 4 bases from J, with 12 bases between. CDR3 length: 15 residues. CDR1 is SGHVS and CDR2 is FNYEAQ in the germline V gene. The CDR3 region is CASSAQSGYNSPLHF. DNA of the CDR3: TGTGCCAGCAGCGCTCAATCAGGGTATAATTCACCCCTCCACTTT. Drawing the rest from reference TRBV7-6 and TRBJ1-6, the complete variable domain is GAGVSQSPRYKVTKRGQDVALRCDPISGHVSLYWYRQALGQGPEFLTYFNYEAQQDKSGLPNDRFSAERPEGSISTLTIQRTEQRDSAMYRCASSAQSGYNSPLHFGNGTRLTVT.

V gene TRBV6-5 combines with J gene TRBJ1-2; 8 bases are a match to TRBD1. The CDR3 has 16 amino acids. Germline V gene lookup returns CDR1 MNHEY and CDR2 SVGAGI. J was trimmed by 5 bases and V by 3 bases; bases with no gene match: 11. Written as DNA, the CDR3 is TGTGCCAGCAGTTATGGGGAGACAGGGGCCTATTATGGCTACACCTTC. Translating gives CASSYGETGAYYGYTF.

The chain has TRBV30 and TRBJ1-1; tentative D call: TRBD1 (5 bases). This CDR3 comprises 13 residues. V lost 1 base and J 5 bases, leaving 11 bases between the germline ends. In germline, CDR1 is GTSNPN, CDR2 SVGIG (reference sequence). CDR3 DNA: TGTGCCTGGAGTGAGGGGCCCAAGACTGAAGCTTTCTTT. It translates to CAWSEGPKTEAFF.

The genes are TRBV5-1 and TRBJ1-1, with 9 bases identical to TRBD1. J was trimmed by 2 bases and V by 3 bases; bases with no gene match: 8. Germline V CDR1 and CDR2: SGHRS, YFSETQ. This CDR3 comprises 16 residues. This CDR3 reads CASSYQGTGYNTEAFF. CDR3 in DNA: TGCGCCAGCAGCTATCAAGGGACAGGGTACAACACTGAAGCTTTCTTT. Together with reference TRBV5-1 and TRBJ1-1, the CDR3 gives the full variable domain: KAGVTQTPRYLIKTRGQQVTLSCSPISGHRSVSWYQQTPGQGLQFLFEYFSETQRNKGNFPGRFSGRQFSNSRSEMNVSTLELGDSALYLCASSYQGTGYNTEAFFGQGTRLTVV.

This clone was seen once. V and J are TRBV7-6 and TRBJ2-5; 8 bases are a match to TRBD2. Germline values: CDR1 SGHVS, CDR2 FNYEAQ. The CDR3 contains 15 residues. J was trimmed by 5 bases and V by 1 base; bases with no gene match: 6. The CDR3 coding sequence is TGTGCCAGCAGCTTAGATCGGGGGGGCGGCGAGACCCAGTACTTC. This gives the protein CASSLDRGGGETQYF.

The chain couples TRBV7-9 to TRBJ1-5, with a possible D match to TRBD1 (5 bases). Trimming left V 10 bases short and J 0 bases short, with 10 bases between. Per germline, CDR1 SEHNR and CDR2 FQNEAQ (reference sequence). The CDR3 is 13 residues long. In DNA form, the CDR3 reads TGTGCCACCGGGACTCATAGCAATCAGCCCCAGCATTTT. Translating it yields CATGTHSNQPQHF. Supplemented by reference TRBV7-9 and TRBJ1-5, the full variable domain reads DTGVSQNPRHKITKRGQNVTFRCDPISEHNRLYWYRQTLGQGPEFLTYFQNEAQLEKSRLLSDRFSAERPKGSFSTLEIQRTEQGDSAMYLCATGTHSNQPQHFGDGTRLSIL.

This chain uses TRBV15 with TRBJ2-5; D possibly corresponds to TRBD1 (6 bases). Trimming removed 0 bases from V and 5 bases from J, with 10 bases in between. The CDR3 sequence is 14 residues long. CDR1 is LNHNV and CDR2 is YYDKDF in the germline V gene (reference sequence). DNA for the CDR3: TGTGCCACCAGCAGAGACCGGACAGAGGAGACCCAGTACTTC. It encodes CATSRDRTEETQYF.

The chain is built from TRBV7-9 and TRBJ1-4; 7 nucleotides agree with TRBD1. The J segment lost 4 bases and the V segment lost 8 bases, leaving 7 bases of the junction unmatched. The CDR3 is 14 residues long. Germline CDR1 is SEHNR and CDR2 is FQNEAQ (reference sequence). This CDR3 is CASGPGQLNEKLFF. CDR3 nucleotides: TGTGCCAGCGGGCCGGGACAGCTTAATGAAAAACTGTTTTTT. The full variable domain, in which reference TRBV7-9 and TRBJ1-4 provide the parts outside the CDR3, is DTGVSQNPRHKITKRGQNVTFRCDPISEHNRLYWYRQTLGQGPEFLTYFQNEAQLEKSRLLSDRFSAERPKGSFSTLEIQRTEQGDSAMYLCASGPGQLNEKLFFGSGTQLSVL.

The V call is TRBV12-3 or TRBV12-4, the J call TRBJ1-2; D unresolved. The CDR3 runs 11 residues. V gave up 3 bases and J gave up 8 bases, with 7 bases separating them. CDR3 DNA: TGTGCCAGCAGTTTCGGTTACGGCTACACCTTC. This gives the protein CASSFGYGYTF.

The CDR3 sequence: CASGDSNEKLFF. The CDR3 region has the DNA TGTGCCAGCGGGGACAGTAATGAAAAACTGTTTTTT. This chain links TRBV12-3 or TRBV12-4 with TRBJ1-4; 7 bases align to TRBD1. The V and J ends lost 8 bases and 4 bases, in that order; junction bases with no gene match: 1. The CDR3 totals 12 residues.

V and J are TRBV3-1 (or the pseudogene TRBV3-2) and TRBJ1-3, with unresolved D. V was pared by 4 bases and J by 7 bases, with 17 bases between. This CDR3 contains 15 residues. Germline V lookup: CDR1 LGHDT, CDR2 YNNKEL (reference sequence). CDR3 in DNA: TGTGCCAGCAGCCCCCCGCTAACTCCCAGGAACACCATATATTTT. Its protein product is CASSPPLTPRNTIYF.

V gene TRBV30 combines with J gene TRBJ2-1; 8 nucleotides agree with TRBD2. The V gene end was trimmed by 0 bases and the J gene end by 2 bases; junction bases not matched to a gene: 3. Germline V gene sequence: CDR1 GTSNPN, CDR2 SVGIG (reference sequence). The CDR3 covers 15 residues. CDR3 region: CAWSVPGGPYNEQFF. The CDR3 DNA is TGTGCCTGGAGTGTGCCGGGGGGGCCCTACAATGAGCAGTTCTTC.